Following are 32 T cell receptor beta chains from one sample sequenced in a study of blood T cell repertoires in COVID-19. The data were produced by immunoSEQ multiplex PCR, yet TCRdb's version contains in-frame clones alone and is incomplete. Of 70,000 to 100,000 clones listed, about 88% were seen once; the top ten hold roughly 2.8%. The sample was peripheral blood. These receptors originate from a woman of 80 years or more with acute or convalescent COVID-19.

The chain recombines TRBV6-2 or TRBV6-3 with TRBJ2-7; the D is unclear. This CDR3 comprises 14 residues. Germline lookup yields CDR1 MNHEY and CDR2 SVGEGT. V was shortened by 1 base and J by 0 bases, with 7 bases between the two germline ends. CDR3 in amino acids: CASSYYSISYEQYF. The CDR3 region has the DNA TGTGCCAGCAGTTACTACAGTATCTCCTACGAGCAGTACTTC.

The rearrangement links TRBV5-1 to TRBJ2-6; D might be TRBD2 (5 bases). The germline CDR1 and CDR2 sequences are SGHRS and YFSETQ. The CDR3 loop spans 15 amino acids. V was clipped by 4 bases and J by 2 bases, with 10 bases between them. CDR3 region: CASSETGTGANVLTF. CDR3 DNA: TGCGCCAGCAGCGAGACGGGGACTGGGGCCAACGTCCTGACTTTC.

On this clone: The sample carries other DNA sequences with the same CDR3. The J gene is TRBJ2-3, the V gene TRBV5-4; tentative D call: TRBD2 (5 bases). This CDR3 has 16 residues. V lost 0 bases and J 0 bases, leaving 11 bases between the germline ends. The germline V gene encodes CDR1 SGHNT and CDR2 YYREEE (reference sequence). The CDR3 region has the DNA TGTGCCAGCAGCTTGGGGGCGGGCGTTAGCACAGATACGCAGTATTTT. It codes for CASSLGAGVSTDTQYF. Using reference TRBV5-4 and TRBJ2-3 for the parts outside the CDR3, the full variable domain is ETGVTQSPTHLIKTRGQQVTLRCSSQSGHNTVSWYQQALGQGPQFIFQYYREEENGRGNFPPRFSGLQFPNYSSELNVNALELDDSALYLCASSLGAGVSTDTQYFGPGTRLTVL.

The chain couples TRBV7-6 to TRBJ2-7, with 16 bases matching TRBD2. With 5 bases clipped from V and 4 bases from J, the junction kept 8 bases outside the gene matches. Germline V lookup: CDR1 SGHVS, CDR2 FNYEAQ. The CDR3 has 17 residues. This CDR3 is CASSTLPGLAGGYEQYF. The CDR3 DNA sequence: TGTGCCAGCAGCACCCTTCCGGGACTAGCGGGAGGGTACGAGCAGTACTTC.

The CDR3 reads CASGLLAASYNEQFF. CDR3 DNA: TGTGCCAGCGGCCTTCTGGCTGCTTCCTACAATGAGCAGTTCTTC. This rearrangement joins TRBV21-1 to TRBJ2-1; the table calls TRBD1, which could not be checked here. TRBV21-1 is recorded as a pseudogene. The CDR3 extends over 15 amino acids.

This clone was counted once. This CDR3 reads CASTTGFWGYTF. The CDR3 DNA sequence: TGTGCCAGCACCACAGGGTTCTGGGGCTACACCTTC. The V call is TRBV28, the J call TRBJ1-2; D is perhaps TRBD1 (6 bases). CDR1 MDHEN and CDR2 SYDVKM come from the germline V gene. V lost 7 bases to trimming and J lost 8 bases, with 14 bases between them. The CDR3 consists of 12 residues.

In its sample, this clone was seen once. The chain joins TRBV4-3 to TRBJ1-6; D not resolved. CDR3 length equals 13 residues. The germline CDR1 and CDR2 sequences are LGHNA and YSLEER. Trimming removed 2 bases at V and 6 bases at J, with 5 bases between. Written as DNA, the CDR3 is TGCGCCAGCAGCCAAATTCTTAATTCACCCCTCCACTTT. Its protein product is CASSQILNSPLHF.

This chain links TRBV3-1 (or the pseudogene TRBV3-2) with TRBJ2-7; the D is unclear. V was cut by 1 base and J by 4 bases, with 14 bases left in between. CDR1 and CDR2 from the germline V gene are LGHDT and YNNKEL (reference sequence). The CDR3 covers 15 residues. The CDR3: CASSQAPGSAYEQYF. CDR3 DNA sequence: TGTGCCAGCAGCCAAGCTCCAGGATCAGCTTACGAGCAGTACTTC.

V is TRBV6-5 and J is TRBJ2-5, with 7 positions matching TRBD1. J was trimmed by 2 bases and V by 6 bases; bases with no gene match: 6. CDR3 length: 14 amino acids. The germline CDR1 and CDR2 sequences are MNHEY and SVGAGI. In nucleotides, the CDR3 is TGTGCCAGCAGGGGACAGCTAGGACAAGAGACCCAGTACTTC. Translation gives CASRGQLGQETQYF.

The chain employs TRBV2 and TRBJ1-2, with 8 bases lining up with TRBD1. CDR3 size: 12 residues. Looked up from germline, CDR1 is SNHLY and CDR2 is FYNNEI. V was clipped by 6 bases and J by 5 bases; unmatched bases: 2. The CDR3 spells CASSGTGYGYTF. The CDR3 coding sequence is TGTGCCAGCAGCGGGACAGGATATGGCTACACCTTC.

The V call is TRBV9, the J call TRBJ1-6, with 8 bases aligning to TRBD1. V lost 0 bases, J lost 9 bases, and 5 bases stayed unmatched. CDR3 length: 15 amino acids. Germline V lookup: CDR1 SGDLS, CDR2 YYNGEE. The CDR3 sequence: CASSVEAGGTSPLHF. The CDR3 nucleotides read TGTGCCAGCAGCGTAGAGGCAGGGGGCACTTCACCCCTCCACTTT.

The chain couples TRBV6-2 or TRBV6-3 to TRBJ2-5; 8 positions agree with TRBD1. V was pared by 4 bases and J by 6 bases, with 10 bases of the junction left unmatched. Germline values: CDR1 MNHEY, CDR2 SVGEGT. The CDR3 has 15 residues. This CDR3 is CASSSSGGAGQTQYF. The CDR3 bases are TGTGCCAGCAGTTCGTCAGGGGGCGCGGGACAGACCCAGTACTTC.

This clone is a singleton in its sample. The V call is TRBV30, the J call TRBJ1-2, with a tentative D call TRBD1 (6 bases). The V end was cut by 5 bases, the J end by 7 bases, with 14 bases between. CDR1 GTSNPN and CDR2 SVGIG come from the germline V gene (reference sequence). The length of the CDR3 is 12 residues. This CDR3 reads CAWQGREAGYTF. The CDR3 nucleotides are TGTGCCTGGCAGGGGAGGGAGGCTGGCTACACCTTC. Filled out from reference TRBV30 and TRBJ1-2, the complete variable domain reads SQTIHQWPATLVQPVGSPLSLECTVEGTSNPNLYWYRQAAGRGLQLLFYSVGIGQISSEVPQNLSASRPQDRQFILSSKKLLLSDSGFYLCAWQGREAGYTFGSGTRLTVV.

The chain recombines TRBV3-1 (or the pseudogene TRBV3-2) with TRBJ2-1, with 11 bases matching TRBD2. Germline-derived CDR1 and CDR2 are LGHDT and YNNKEL (reference sequence). Trimming cost V 3 bases and J 4 bases; bases outside gene matches: 8. The CDR3 runs 17 residues. The CDR3, as DNA: TGTGCCAGCAGCCATCCCGCAGGGACTAGCGGATACAATGAGCAGTTCTTC. The encoded protein is CASSHPAGTSGYNEQFF.

The V gene is TRBV30, the J gene TRBJ2-7; D is possibly TRBD2 (6 bases). There are 13 residues in the CDR3. Germline values: CDR1 GTSNPN, CDR2 SVGIG (reference sequence). Trimming took off 0 bases at V and 2 bases at J, with 8 bases between the two ends. The CDR3: CAWSVGGTYEQYF. DNA of the CDR3: TGTGCCTGGAGTGTAGGAGGGACCTACGAGCAGTACTTC.

DNA for the CDR3: TGTGCCAGCATGAGACTTCCCCACGAGCAGTACTTC. The encoded protein is CASMRLPHEQYF. The V gene is TRBV21-1, the J gene TRBJ2-7; the D call of TRBD2 is as the table states it, not checked on the DNA. TRBV21-1 counts as a pseudogene. The CDR3 consists of 12 residues.

The V call is TRBV5-1, the J call TRBJ2-7, with 12 bases fitting TRBD2. This CDR3 comprises 15 residues. CDR1 and CDR2 from the germline V gene are SGHRS and YFSETQ. The junction had 3 bases not matched to a gene; V was cut back by 4 bases and J by 1 base. The CDR3 protein is CASSGGLAGSYEQYF. In nucleotides, the CDR3 is TGCGCCAGCAGCGGGGGACTAGCGGGTTCCTACGAGCAGTACTTC.

The CDR3 is CATSAPGLPYNEQFF. The CDR3 DNA sequence: TGTGCCACCAGTGCTCCGGGACTACCTTACAATGAGCAGTTCTTC. The rearrangement joins TRBV24-1 to TRBJ2-1; 7 bases are a match to TRBD2. The junction had 7 bases not matched to a gene; V was cut back by 5 bases and J by 4 bases. The CDR3 spans 15 residues. CDR1 is KGHDR, CDR2 SFDVKD, per germline.

The rearrangement uses TRBV4-2 and TRBJ2-3; 8 bases are a match to TRBD2. V gave up 0 bases and J gave up 2 bases; unmatched junction bases: 13. Per germline, CDR1 LGHNA and CDR2 YNFKEQ. This CDR3 region has 19 residues. The CDR3 protein is CASSQDWAGGAAVTDTQYF. DNA for the CDR3: TGTGCCAGCAGCCAAGATTGGGCCGGGGGGGCCGCGGTCACAGATACGCAGTATTTT.

The CDR3 bases are TGTGCCAGTAACTCGGGGGTTTACTATAATTCACCCCTCCACTTT. It encodes CASNSGVYYNSPLHF. The rearrangement joins TRBV19 to TRBJ1-6; D might be TRBD1 (5 bases). Germline CDR1 LNHDA, CDR2 SQIVND (reference sequence). Trimming removed 7 bases at V and 3 bases at J, with 13 bases between. CDR3 length: 15 residues.

This chain uses TRBV15 with TRBJ1-2, with D perhaps TRBD1 (6 bases). V was cut by 0 bases and J by 4 bases, with 15 bases left in between. The CDR3 is 16 amino acids. Germline CDR1 and CDR2: LNHNV and YYDKDF (reference sequence). CDR3 nucleotide sequence: TGTGCCACCAGCAGAGATCTGGACAGCCTTCCCTATGGCTACACCTTC. Its protein product is CATSRDLDSLPYGYTF.

V gene TRBV29-1 combines with J gene TRBJ1-2; a possible D gene is TRBD1 (5 bases). Germline-derived CDR1 and CDR2 are SQVTM and ANQGSEA. This CDR3 has 14 amino acids. V was cut by 7 bases and J by 2 bases, with 17 bases left in between. The CDR3 DNA is TGCAGCGCTGATAGGGGTATGGGGAACTATGGCTACACCTTC. Translating gives CSADRGMGNYGYTF.

This sequence joins TRBV29-1 and TRBJ2-7; 8 bases are a match to TRBD2. The V gene end was trimmed by 7 bases and the J gene end by 8 bases; junction bases not matched to a gene: 13. Per germline, CDR1 SQVTM and CDR2 ANQGSEA. The CDR3 sequence is 13 residues long. The CDR3 region has the DNA TGCAGCGGAGTATTCGCGGGAGGTGGAAAGCAGTACTTC. It yields the protein CSGVFAGGGKQYF.

The chain recombines TRBV12-3 or TRBV12-4 with TRBJ1-6; D might be TRBD1 (5 bases). Trimming took off 4 bases at V and 9 bases at J, with 7 bases between the two ends. This CDR3 is built from 12 residues. CDR3 in DNA: TGTGCCAGCAGTTGGCAGGGTTCACCCCTCCACTTT. Translation gives CASSWQGSPLHF.

The V call is TRBV28, the J call TRBJ1-2; D unclear. V gave up 4 bases and J gave up 4 bases, with 7 bases separating them. The germline CDR1 and CDR2 sequences are MDHEN and SYDVKM. The CDR3 sequence is 12 residues long. In DNA form, the CDR3 reads TGTGCCAGCAGTTACGCGAGCTATGGCTACACCTTC. Protein sequence: CASSYASYGYTF.

This clone was counted a single time. This chain connects TRBV18 to TRBJ1-3, with D possibly TRBD1 on 6 matching bases. This CDR3 contains 17 residues. The germline V gene has CDR1 KGHSH and CDR2 LQKENI. The V and J ends lost 1 base and 0 bases respectively, with 13 bases between them. The CDR3, as DNA: TGTGCCAGCTCACCACAAACAGGACAGCTCTCTGGAAACACCATATATTTT. As protein: CASSPQTGQLSGNTIYF.

This rearrangement joins TRBV2 to TRBJ1-2, with 12 bases fitting TRBD1. In germline, CDR1 is SNHLY, CDR2 FYNNEI. V dropped 7 bases and J dropped 7; count of bases not matched to a gene: 4. This CDR3 comprises 13 residues. The CDR3 nucleotides read TGTGCCAGCACTGGGACAGGGGGCGCTGGCTACACCTTC. Translated, it gives CASTGTGGAGYTF.

This chain joins TRBV27 and TRBJ2-3; 9 bases are shared with TRBD2. The V gene's germline CDR1 is MNHEY and CDR2 SMNVEV (reference sequence). J lost 5 bases, V lost 4 bases, and 7 bases had no gene match. The CDR3 loop spans 15 amino acids. The CDR3 coding sequence is TGTGCCAGCAGTTCACGCGGGGGGGCGGTAGATACGCAGTATTTT. This gives the protein CASSSRGGAVDTQYF.

The chain is built from TRBV29-1 and TRBJ1-2; D not certain. The CDR3 sequence is 12 residues long. CDR1 is SQVTM and CDR2 is ANQGSEA in the germline V gene. Deletions cut 5 bases from V and 6 bases from J, with 13 bases between. In DNA, the CDR3 is TGCAGCGTTTATCCCCCCAGGAATGGCTACACCTTC. Protein product: CSVYPPRNGYTF.

The chain recombines TRBV4-3 with TRBJ2-1; TRBD2 agrees at 14 bases. This CDR3 is built from 15 residues. The trim removed 6 bases at V and 8 bases at J, leaving 6 bases unmatched. The germline CDR1 and CDR2 sequences are LGHNA and YSLEER. CDR3 sequence (DNA): TGCGCCAGCAGTCCGGGACTAGCGGGGGTGGATGAGCAGTTCTTC. It translates to CASSPGLAGVDEQFF.

This clone was picked up one time. The chain employs TRBV5-8 and TRBJ2-3; possibly TRBD1 for D (6 bases). This CDR3 has 12 residues. Trimming shortened V by 10 bases and J by 3 bases, and 12 bases separated the two germline ends. Germline-derived CDR1 and CDR2 are SGHTS and YDEGEE. The CDR3 bases are TGTGCCGGTTCGAGGGGGACAGATACGCAGTATTTT. Protein product: CAGSRGTDTQYF.

The chain has TRBV7-2 and TRBJ2-7, with D possibly TRBD2 on 6 matching bases. The CDR3 runs 13 residues. Trimming cost V 5 bases and J 3 bases, with 11 bases left between them. The germline gives CDR1 SGHTA, CDR2 FQGNSA. CDR3: CASSQGLFYEQYF. CDR3 sequence (DNA): TGTGCCAGCAGCCAGGGACTTTTCTACGAGCAGTACTTC.